Sequencing of this T cell receptor beta chain was carried out in a study of T cell responses to AZD1222 COVID-19 vaccine. Notes on the study in general: Spike-specific TCRs gained breadth and depth after people received two AZD1222 doses. Clonal diversity was possibly underestimated, and white British individuals and females predominated among donors.

This table comes from immunoSEQ multiplex PCR, and its TCRdb copy is limited to in-frame clones, with some not included. The sample yields roughly 120,000 clones, 88% seen once. To note about this clone: Antigen unknown.

Second-dose groups at about 4 or about 12 weeks were pooled. This CDR3 region has 15 residues. Per germline, CDR1 SGDLS and CDR2 YYNGEE. Trimming removed 4 bases at V and 1 base at J, with 12 bases between. The rearrangement links TRBV9 to TRBJ2-1; D possibly uses TRBD1 or TRBD2 (5 bases each). The origin of this receptor is an adult who received the AZD1222 COVID-19 vaccine. The specimen comprised peripheral blood, sampled 28 days after the second AZD1222 dose. Written as DNA, the CDR3 is TGTGCCAGCAGCCCCGGGACGGAGTCCTACAATGAGCAGTTCTTC. Its protein product is CASSPGTESYNEQFF.